These 9 T cell receptor beta chains were all obtained from the same sample, sequenced in a study of neurological immune-mediated disorders. In TCRdb, the 5' RACE reads were re-called with MiXCR into one record per CDR3 protein. The sample lists approximately 30,000 distinct CDR3 sequences, around 20% occurring once. Sequencing was carried out using PBMCs. The receptors derive from a woman aged 55-69 years in good health.

This clonotype was counted ten times or more. The V gene is TRBV7-9, the J gene TRBJ2-7; a possible D gene is TRBD1 (5 bases). Looked up from germline, CDR1 is SEHNR and CDR2 is FQNEAQ (reference sequence). V was clipped by 3 bases and J by 1 base, with 7 bases between them. There are 13 residues in the CDR3. This CDR3 is CASSLTASYEQYF. The DNA of the CDR3 is TGTGCCAGCAGCTTGACAGCTTCCTACGAGCAGTACTTC.

This clonotype was detected many times. V gene TRBV5-1 combines with J gene TRBJ2-7; D possibly corresponds to TRBD1 (6 bases). The CDR3 covers 14 residues. V was cut by 0 bases and J by 2 bases, with 9 bases left in between. CDR1 and CDR2 (germline): SGHRS, YFSETQ. CDR3 coding DNA: TGCGCCAGCAGCTTGGGAGGGGACACCTACGAGCAGTACTTC. Protein sequence: CASSLGGDTYEQYF.

The count of this clonotype is one. V usage is TRBV5-1 and J usage is TRBJ2-1, with 12 bases fitting TRBD2. The CDR3 sequence is 16 residues long. CDR1 and CDR2 (germline): SGHRS, YFSETQ. V gave up 4 bases and J gave up 4 bases; unmatched junction bases: 6. As DNA, the CDR3 is TGCGCCAGCAGCAGGACACTAGCGGGGGGATACAATGAGCAGTTCTTC. Its protein product is CASSRTLAGGYNEQFF.

The rearrangement links TRBV18 to TRBJ2-3; D is unclear. Germline CDR1 reads KGHSH; CDR2 reads LQKENI. The V end was cut by 5 bases, the J end by 0 bases, with 3 bases between. This CDR3 region has 12 residues. In DNA form, the CDR3 reads TGTGCCAGCTCATCTAGCACAGATACGCAGTATTTT. Translating it yields CASSSSTDTQYF.

This clonotype was observed many times. The chain links TRBV15 to TRBJ2-6; possible D gene TRBD1, 5 bases. CDR3 size: 18 residues. Per the germline V gene, CDR1 is LNHNV and CDR2 is YYDKDF (reference sequence). Trimming pared 0 bases from V and 0 bases from J, leaving 12 bases between. Here the CDR3 reads CATSRETVAYSGANVLTF. CDR3 in DNA: TGTGCCACCAGCAGAGAGACAGTAGCCTACTCTGGGGCCAACGTCCTGACTTTC. Complete variable domain (other parts from reference TRBV15 and TRBJ2-6): DAMVIQNPRYQVTQFGKPVTLSCSQTLNHNVMYWYQQKSSQAPKLLFHYYDKDFNNEADTPDNFQSRRPNTSFCFLDIRSPGLGDTAMYLCATSRETVAYSGANVLTFGAGSRLTVL.

This clonotype was seen at least ten times. The chain combines TRBV5-1 with TRBJ2-5; D is unresolved. Germline-derived CDR1 and CDR2 are SGHRS and YFSETQ. The V end lost 1 base, the J end lost 5 bases, and 9 bases lay between the germline ends. The CDR3 totals 13 residues. The CDR3 spells CASSLNLLETQYF. DNA of the CDR3: TGCGCCAGCAGCTTGAATCTTCTGGAGACCCAGTACTTC.

This clonotype was detected ten times or more. This sequence joins TRBV5-8 and TRBJ1-2; 7 bases are shared with TRBD1. In germline, CDR1 is SGHTS, CDR2 YDEGEE. Trimming cost V 4 bases and J 0 bases; bases outside gene matches: 12. The length of the CDR3 is 17 residues. CDR3 in DNA: TGTGCCAGCAGCCGGATGATCGACAGGGTCGCTAACTATGGCTACACCTTC. Translation gives CASSRMIDRVANYGYTF.

This clonotype showed up many times. The genes are TRBV6-2 or TRBV6-3 and TRBJ2-1; D call uncertain. This CDR3 has 12 amino acids. CDR1 and CDR2 from the germline V gene are MNHEY and SVGEGT. V dropped 0 bases and J dropped 3 bases, with 0 bases sitting between them. The CDR3 nucleotides are TGTGCCAGCAGTTACTCCTACAATGAGCAGTTCTTC. Amino acid sequence: CASSYSYNEQFF.

This clonotype was counted ten times or more. The V gene is TRBV7-2, the J gene TRBJ1-5; TRBD1 is a possible D gene (6 bases). The CDR3 extends over 13 amino acids. CDR1 is SGHTA, CDR2 FQGNSA, per germline. V lost 5 bases and J lost 7, with 12 bases in between. CDR3 nucleotides: TGTGCCAGCAGCCCGGACAGAACGCAGCCCCAGCATTTT. This gives the protein CASSPDRTQPQHF.